This T cell receptor beta chain was sequenced for a study of blood T cell repertoires in COVID-19. Study summary: Some COVID-19 samples were acute and others convalescent; all came from the United States, Italy and Spain.

This CDR3 has 13 amino acids. Per germline, CDR1 LNHDA and CDR2 SQIVND (reference sequence). The V and J ends lost 4 bases and 4 bases, in that order; junction bases with no gene match: 2. Turning to this clone: This sample also contains other DNA sequences that code for the same CDR3.

Original processing methods: Counts of nucleated cells, estimated from reference gene primer amplification, were obtained. Profiling relied on immunoSEQ multiplex PCR, and the TCRdb table lists in-frame clones only, not all of them. V, J and clone size were drawn from that table, and D and trimming were deduced from the DNA. The profile covers under 200,000 clones, with roughly 90% appearing a single time and around 1.6% taken by the ten largest. The V and J genes are TRBV19 and TRBJ2-3; 7 bases agree with TRBD1. Material for sequencing was peripheral blood. This TCR was sampled from a man between 18 and 29 years old with active or convalescent COVID-19. The CDR3 bases are TGTGCCAGTAGTACTACAGGGGCAGATACGCAGTATTTT. This gives the protein CASSTTGADTQYF.